This record concerns one T cell receptor beta chain sequence. Source study methods: Estimation of nucleated cell counts relied on the amplification of reference gene primers. Clones were read by immunoSEQ multiplex PCR, and TCRdb kept only the in-frame ones, dropping some. The DNA gave D and trimming, while V, J and clone size come from that table. The profile covers 5,500 to 6,500 clones, with 70% to 85% appearing a single time and 9.5% to 15% taken by the ten largest. This entry comes from a study of blood T cell repertoires in COVID-19. The overall study: Samples representing acute and convalescent COVID-19 were sourced from the United States, Italy and Spain. The cDNA or gDNA used as material had been derived from T cells, B-cell-depleted T cells, or PBMCs.

Per the germline V gene, CDR1 is SGHRS and CDR2 is YFSETQ. The CDR3 consists of 16 residues. The V gene end was trimmed by 4 bases and the J gene end by 4 bases; junction bases not matched to a gene: 10. The TCR originated in a human donor with active COVID-19. The donor label of this sample is uncertain. The sequenced sample consisted of peripheral blood. The V and J genes are TRBV5-1 and TRBJ2-5; 10 bases are shared with TRBD2. The CDR3 bases are TGCGCCAGCAGCCCGGGGAGCGGGAGGGCTCTAGAGACCCAGTACTTC. This translates into CASSPGSGRALETQYF.